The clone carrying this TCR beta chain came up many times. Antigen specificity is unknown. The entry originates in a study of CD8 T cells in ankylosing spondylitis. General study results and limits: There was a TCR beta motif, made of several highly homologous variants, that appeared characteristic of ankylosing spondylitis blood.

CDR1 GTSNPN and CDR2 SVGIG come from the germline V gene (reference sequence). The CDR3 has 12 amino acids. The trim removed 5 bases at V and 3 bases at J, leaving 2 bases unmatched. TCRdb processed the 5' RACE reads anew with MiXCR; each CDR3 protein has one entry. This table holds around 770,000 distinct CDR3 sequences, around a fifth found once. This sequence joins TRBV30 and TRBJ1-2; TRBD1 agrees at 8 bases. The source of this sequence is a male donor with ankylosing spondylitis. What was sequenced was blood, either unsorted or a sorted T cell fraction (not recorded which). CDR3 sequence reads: CAWEGQDYGYTF. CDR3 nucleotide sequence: TGTGCCTGGGAGGGACAGGACTATGGCTACACCTTC.